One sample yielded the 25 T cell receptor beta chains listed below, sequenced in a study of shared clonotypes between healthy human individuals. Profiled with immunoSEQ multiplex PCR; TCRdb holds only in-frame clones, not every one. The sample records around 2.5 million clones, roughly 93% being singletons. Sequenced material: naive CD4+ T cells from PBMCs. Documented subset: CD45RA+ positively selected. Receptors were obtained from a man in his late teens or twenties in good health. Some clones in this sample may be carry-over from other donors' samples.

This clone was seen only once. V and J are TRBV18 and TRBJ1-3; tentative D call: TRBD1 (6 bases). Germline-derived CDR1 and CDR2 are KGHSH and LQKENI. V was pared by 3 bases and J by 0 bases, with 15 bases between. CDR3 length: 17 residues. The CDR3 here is CASSPSGGPNSGNTIYF. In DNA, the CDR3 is TGTGCCAGCTCACCGTCGGGGGGCCCCAACTCTGGAAACACCATATATTTT.

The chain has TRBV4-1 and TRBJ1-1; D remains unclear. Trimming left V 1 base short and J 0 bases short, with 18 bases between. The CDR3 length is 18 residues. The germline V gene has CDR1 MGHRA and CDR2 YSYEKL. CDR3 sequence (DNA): TGCGCCAGCAGCCAAGTGGAGGACTACTTCCAAATGAACACTGAAGCTTTCTTT. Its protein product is CASSQVEDYFQMNTEAFF.

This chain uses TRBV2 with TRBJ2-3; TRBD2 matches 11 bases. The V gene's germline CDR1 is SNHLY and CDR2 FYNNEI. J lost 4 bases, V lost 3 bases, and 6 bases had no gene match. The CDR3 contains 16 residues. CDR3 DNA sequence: TGTGCCAGCAGTGATCGACTAGCGGGACGCCCAGATACGCAGTATTTT. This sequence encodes CASSDRLAGRPDTQYF.

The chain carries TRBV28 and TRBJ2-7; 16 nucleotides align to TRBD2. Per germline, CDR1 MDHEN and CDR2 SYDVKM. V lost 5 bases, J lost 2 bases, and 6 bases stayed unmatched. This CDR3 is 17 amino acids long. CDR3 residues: CASSAGLAGGPAYEQYF. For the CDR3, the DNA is TGTGCCAGCAGTGCGGGACTAGCGGGAGGGCCCGCCTACGAGCAGTACTTC.

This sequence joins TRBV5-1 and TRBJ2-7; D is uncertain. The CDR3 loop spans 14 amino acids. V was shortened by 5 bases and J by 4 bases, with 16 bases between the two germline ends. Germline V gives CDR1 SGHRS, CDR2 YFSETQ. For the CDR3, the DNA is TGCGCCAGCAGAAGTTTGGTCTCCCATTACGAGCAGTACTTC. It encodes CASRSLVSHYEQYF.

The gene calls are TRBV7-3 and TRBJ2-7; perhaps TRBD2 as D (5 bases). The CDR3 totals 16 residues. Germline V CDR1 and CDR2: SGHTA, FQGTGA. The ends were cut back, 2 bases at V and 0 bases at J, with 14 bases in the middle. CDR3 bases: TGTGCCAGCAGCTTACTCGGCGGGCTTCCCTCCTACGAGCAGTACTTC. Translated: CASSLLGGLPSYEQYF.

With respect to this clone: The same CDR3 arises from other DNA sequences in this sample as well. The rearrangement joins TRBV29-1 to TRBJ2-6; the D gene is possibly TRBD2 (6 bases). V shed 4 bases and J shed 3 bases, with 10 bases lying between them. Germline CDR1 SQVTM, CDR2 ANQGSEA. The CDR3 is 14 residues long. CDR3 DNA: TGCAGCGTTGTGGGGGGTAGTGGGGCCAACGTCCTGACTTTC. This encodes CSVVGGSGANVLTF. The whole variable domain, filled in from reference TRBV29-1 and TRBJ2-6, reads SAVISQKPSRDICQRGTSLTIQCQVDSQVTMMFWYRQQPGQSLTLIATANQGSEATYESGFVIDKFPISRPNLTFSTLTVSNMSPEDSSIYLCSVVGGSGANVLTFGAGSRLTVL.

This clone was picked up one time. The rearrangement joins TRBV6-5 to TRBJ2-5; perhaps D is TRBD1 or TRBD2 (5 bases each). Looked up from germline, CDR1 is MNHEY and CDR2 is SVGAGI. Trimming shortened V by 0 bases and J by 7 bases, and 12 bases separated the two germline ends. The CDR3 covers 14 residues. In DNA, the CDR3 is TGTGCCAGCAGTTACTCCGGGGCCCCAGGGACCCAGTACTTC. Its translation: CASSYSGAPGTQYF.

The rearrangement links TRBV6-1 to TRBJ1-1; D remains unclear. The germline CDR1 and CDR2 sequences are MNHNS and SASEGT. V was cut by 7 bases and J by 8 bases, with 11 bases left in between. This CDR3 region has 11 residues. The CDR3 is CASTRDSEAFF. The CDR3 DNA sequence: TGTGCCAGCACCCGGGATTCCGAAGCTTTCTTT.

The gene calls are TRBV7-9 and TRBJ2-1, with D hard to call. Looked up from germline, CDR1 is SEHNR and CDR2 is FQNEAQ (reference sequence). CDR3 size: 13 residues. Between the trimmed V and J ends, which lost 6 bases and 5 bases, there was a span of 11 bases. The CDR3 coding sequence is TGTGCCAGCAGTCTTATAAACAACAATGAGCAGTTCTTC. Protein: CASSLINNNEQFF.

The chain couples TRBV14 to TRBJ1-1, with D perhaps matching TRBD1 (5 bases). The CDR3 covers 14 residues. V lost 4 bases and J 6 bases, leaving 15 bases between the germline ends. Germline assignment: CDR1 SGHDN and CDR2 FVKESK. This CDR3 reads CASSPQGGGAEAFF. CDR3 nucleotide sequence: TGTGCCAGCAGCCCCCAGGGTGGTGGGGCTGAAGCTTTCTTT.

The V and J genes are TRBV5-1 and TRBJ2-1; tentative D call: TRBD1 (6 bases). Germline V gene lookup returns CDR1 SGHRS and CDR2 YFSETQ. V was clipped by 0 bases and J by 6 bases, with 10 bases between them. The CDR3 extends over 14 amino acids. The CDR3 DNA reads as TGCGCCAGCAGCTTGGGGGGGCCCTCCAATGAGCAGTTCTTC. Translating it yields CASSLGGPSNEQFF. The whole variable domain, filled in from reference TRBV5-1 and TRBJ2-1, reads KAGVTQTPRYLIKTRGQQVTLSCSPISGHRSVSWYQQTPGQGLQFLFEYFSETQRNKGNFPGRFSGRQFSNSRSEMNVSTLELGDSALYLCASSLGGPSNEQFFGPGTRLTVL.

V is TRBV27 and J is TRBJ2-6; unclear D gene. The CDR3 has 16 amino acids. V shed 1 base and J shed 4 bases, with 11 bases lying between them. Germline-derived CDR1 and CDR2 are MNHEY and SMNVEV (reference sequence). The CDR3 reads CASSLWTGAGANVLTF. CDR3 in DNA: TGTGCCAGCAGTTTATGGACGGGCGCCGGGGCCAACGTCCTGACTTTC.

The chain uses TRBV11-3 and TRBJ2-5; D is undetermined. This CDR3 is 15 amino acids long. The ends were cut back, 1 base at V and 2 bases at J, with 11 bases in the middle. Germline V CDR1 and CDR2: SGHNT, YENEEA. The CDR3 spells CASSLGARTQETQYF. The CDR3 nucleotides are TGTGCCAGCAGCTTAGGAGCCAGGACGCAAGAGACCCAGTACTTC.

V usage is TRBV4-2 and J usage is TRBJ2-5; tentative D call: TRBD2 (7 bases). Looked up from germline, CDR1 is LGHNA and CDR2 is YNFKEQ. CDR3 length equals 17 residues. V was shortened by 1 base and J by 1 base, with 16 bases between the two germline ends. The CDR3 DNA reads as TGTGCCAGCAGCCAAGGGTCGTGGCGGGGGCTCCAAGAGACCCAGTACTTC. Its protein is CASSQGSWRGLQETQYF.

The CDR3 DNA follows: TGTGCCAGCAGTTACTCGACGGCCACTGAAGCTTTCTTT. It yields the protein CASSYSTATEAFF. V usage is TRBV6-6 and J usage is TRBJ1-1; D is ambiguous. The CDR3 contains 13 residues. CDR1 and CDR2 (germline): MNHNY, SVGAGI (reference sequence). Trimming cost V 0 bases and J 4 bases, with 6 bases left between them.

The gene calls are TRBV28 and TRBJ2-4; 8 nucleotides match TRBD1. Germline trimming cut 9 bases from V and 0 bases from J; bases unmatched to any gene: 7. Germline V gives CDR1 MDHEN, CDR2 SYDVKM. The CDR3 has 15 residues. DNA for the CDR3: TGTGCCAGTTCGACAGGGGAACTAGCCAAAAACATTCAGTACTTC. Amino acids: CASSTGELAKNIQYF.

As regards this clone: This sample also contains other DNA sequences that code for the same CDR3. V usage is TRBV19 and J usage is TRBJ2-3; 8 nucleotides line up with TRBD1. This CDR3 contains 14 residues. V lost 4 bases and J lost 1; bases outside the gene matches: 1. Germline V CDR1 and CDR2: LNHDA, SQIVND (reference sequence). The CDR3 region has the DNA TGTGCCAGTAGTACAGGGGGCGGCACAGATACGCAGTATTTT. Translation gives CASSTGGGTDTQYF.

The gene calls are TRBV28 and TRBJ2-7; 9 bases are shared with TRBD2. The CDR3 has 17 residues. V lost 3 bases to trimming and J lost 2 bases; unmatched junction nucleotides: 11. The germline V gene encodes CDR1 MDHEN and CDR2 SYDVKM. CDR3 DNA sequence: TGTGCCAGCAGTTTTCGCACTAGCGGGCTACCCCCCTACGAGCAGTACTTC. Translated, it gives CASSFRTSGLPPYEQYF.

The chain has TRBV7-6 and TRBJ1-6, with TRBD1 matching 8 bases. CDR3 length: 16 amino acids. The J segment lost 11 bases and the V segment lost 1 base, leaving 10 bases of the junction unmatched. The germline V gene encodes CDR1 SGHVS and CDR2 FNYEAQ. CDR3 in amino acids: CASSLVLGQGFAPLHF. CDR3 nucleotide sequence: TGTGCCAGCAGCTTAGTCCTCGGACAGGGCTTCGCACCCCTCCACTTT.

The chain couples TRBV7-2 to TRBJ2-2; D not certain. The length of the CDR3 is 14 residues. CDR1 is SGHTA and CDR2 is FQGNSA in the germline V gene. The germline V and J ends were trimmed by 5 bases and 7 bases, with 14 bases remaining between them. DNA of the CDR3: TGTGCCAGCAGCAAGGACCCGAGGTTCGGGGAGCTGTTTTTT. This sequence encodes CASSKDPRFGELFF.

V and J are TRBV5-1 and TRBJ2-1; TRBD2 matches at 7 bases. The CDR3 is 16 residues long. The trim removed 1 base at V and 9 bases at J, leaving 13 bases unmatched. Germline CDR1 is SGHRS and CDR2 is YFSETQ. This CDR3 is CASSLRASRGESEQFF. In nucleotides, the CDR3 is TGCGCCAGCAGCTTGAGGGCCAGCCGGGGGGAAAGTGAGCAGTTCTTC.

For the CDR3, the DNA is TGTGCCAGCAGTGTGGCGGGAGGAAACACCATATATTTT. This codes for CASSVAGGNTIYF. The gene calls are TRBV7-9 and TRBJ1-3; no definite D call. Germline lookup yields CDR1 SEHNR and CDR2 FQNEAQ (reference sequence). CDR3 size: 13 residues. V dropped 6 bases and J dropped 4 bases, with 10 bases sitting between them.

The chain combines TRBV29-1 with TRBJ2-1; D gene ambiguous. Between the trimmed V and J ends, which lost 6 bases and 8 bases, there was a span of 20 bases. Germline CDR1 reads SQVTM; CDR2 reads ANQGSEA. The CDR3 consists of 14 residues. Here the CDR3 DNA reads TGCAGCGTAGCTTCTAAGCTTTTGTTTCATGAGCAGTTCTTC. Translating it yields CSVASKLLFHEQFF.

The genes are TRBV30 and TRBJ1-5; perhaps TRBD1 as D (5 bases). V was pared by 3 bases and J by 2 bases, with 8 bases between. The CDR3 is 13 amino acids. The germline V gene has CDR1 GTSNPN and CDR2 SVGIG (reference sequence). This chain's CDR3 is CAWSEQGNQPQHF. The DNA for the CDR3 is TGTGCCTGGAGCGAACAGGGCAATCAGCCCCAGCATTTT.